Listed here are 14 T cell receptor beta chains from one sample, sequenced in a study of vaccination effects on CD4 cells after COVID-19. Some clones are missing from TCRdb's copy, which holds only in-frame ones; the method was immunoSEQ multiplex PCR. The sample contains tens of thousands of clones, about 67% of which appear only once. The antigens of these receptors remain unknown. Subsequent to 10 days of culture, CD4+ T cells were isolated. Participants received two doses of either the BNT162b2 or mRNA-1273 vaccine. Sequences were derived from CD4+ T cells from PBMCs cultured without peptide, sampled after COVID-19 vaccination. The receptors come from a human donor who received a COVID-19 vaccine.

This clone appeared once. The chain joins TRBV5-1 to TRBJ2-1, with D possibly being TRBD1 (5 bases). Germline V gene sequence: CDR1 SGHRS, CDR2 YFSETQ. The CDR3 consists of 16 residues. V lost 3 bases to trimming and J lost 0 bases, with 13 bases between them. The CDR3 protein is CASSWVTASSYNEQFF. In DNA form, the CDR3 reads TGCGCCAGCAGCTGGGTGACAGCCTCCTCCTACAATGAGCAGTTCTTC.

This rearrangement joins TRBV24-1 to TRBJ2-6; D remains unclear. Per the germline V gene, CDR1 is KGHDR and CDR2 is SFDVKD. The CDR3 totals 13 residues. V was cut by 7 bases and J by 1 base, with 4 bases left in between. The DNA of the CDR3 is TGTGCCACCAGCCAGTCTGGGGCCAACGTCCTGACTTTC. It yields the protein CATSQSGANVLTF.

This clone was observed a few times. The V gene is TRBV18, the J gene TRBJ2-7; D is unclear. Germline V lookup: CDR1 KGHSH, CDR2 LQKENI. Trimming pared 4 bases from V and 5 bases from J, leaving 6 bases between. The CDR3 runs to 11 residues. In DNA form, the CDR3 reads TGTGCCAGCTCACAAGGACACGAGCAGTACGTC. Amino acid sequence: CASSQGHEQYV.

The chain recombines TRBV5-1 with TRBJ2-1; the match to TRBD1 covers 10 bases. The germline gives CDR1 SGHRS, CDR2 YFSETQ. V lost 3 bases, J lost 7 bases, and 7 bases stayed unmatched. The CDR3 loop spans 15 amino acids. This CDR3 reads CASSWDRGFSNEQFF. CDR3 DNA sequence: TGCGCCAGCAGCTGGGACAGGGGATTTAGTAATGAGCAGTTCTTC.

This clone was recorded only once. V usage is TRBV5-1 and J usage is TRBJ2-7; 8 bases are shared with TRBD1. The J segment lost 9 bases and the V segment lost 4 bases, leaving 9 bases of the junction unmatched. Per germline, CDR1 SGHRS and CDR2 YFSETQ. CDR3 length: 13 residues. CDR3: CASSPGQDQVQYV. Here the CDR3 DNA reads TGCGCCAGCAGCCCGGGACAGGATCAGGTGCAGTACGTC.

The V call is TRBV18, the J call TRBJ2-7, with a possible D match to TRBD1 (5 bases). Germline lookup yields CDR1 KGHSH and CDR2 LQKENI. There are 14 residues in the CDR3. Trimming took off 6 bases at V and 4 bases at J, with 16 bases between the two ends. CDR3 nucleotides: TGTGCCAGCTCCCCGGTTAGACAGCCTTACGAGCAGTACGTC. Translation gives CASSPVRQPYEQYV.

The rearrangement uses TRBV28 and TRBJ1-3; maybe TRBD1 (6 bases). Trimming took 6 bases from V and 0 from J, leaving 12 bases between them. The germline V gene has CDR1 MDHEN and CDR2 SYDVKM. The CDR3 runs 15 residues. CDR3 amino acids: CASRLNRDSGNTIYF. CDR3 bases: TGTGCCAGCAGACTGAACAGGGACTCTGGAAACACCATATATTTT.

This clone has just one count. This rearrangement joins TRBV5-1 to TRBJ1-1; D remains ambiguous. Germline CDR1 SGHRS, CDR2 YFSETQ. V shed 2 bases and J shed 1 base, with 6 bases lying between them. This CDR3 is 13 amino acids long. The CDR3 sequence: CASSFEGNTEAFF. In nucleotides, the CDR3 is TGCGCCAGCAGCTTCGAGGGGAACACTGAAGCTTTCTTT.

The CDR3 nucleotides read TGTGCCAGCAGCCAGGGACAGGGCCTGGTGGGCTACACCTTC. Translated, it gives CASSQGQGLVGYTF. V and J are TRBV3-1 (or the pseudogene TRBV3-2) and TRBJ1-2; 9 nucleotides agree with TRBD1. Germline V gene sequence: CDR1 LGHDT, CDR2 YNNKEL (reference sequence). The CDR3 contains 14 residues. V gave up 3 bases and J gave up 8 bases; unmatched junction bases: 7.

This clone showed up just a few times. The chain combines TRBV5-4 with TRBJ2-2; TRBD1 agrees at 9 bases. The length of the CDR3 is 15 residues. Germline values: CDR1 SGHNT, CDR2 YYREEE (reference sequence). J lost 1 base, V lost 4 bases, and 2 bases had no gene match. DNA of the CDR3: TGTGCCAGCAGCGGGACAGGGAGGAACACCGGGGAGCTGTTTTTT. Amino acid sequence: CASSGTGRNTGELFF.

This chain uses TRBV6-5 with TRBJ1-1, with a weak D call TRBD1 (6 bases). V was trimmed by 9 bases and J by 0 bases, leaving 14 bases between them. There are 14 residues in the CDR3. The germline gives CDR1 MNHEY, CDR2 SVGAGI. Here the CDR3 DNA reads TGTGCCAGTCGCCTCGGACAGTTGAACACTGAAGCTTTCTTT. This sequence encodes CASRLGQLNTEAFF.

The chain joins TRBV9 to TRBJ1-3; D gene uncertain. Germline V gene sequence: CDR1 SGDLS, CDR2 YYNGEE. CDR3 length: 17 amino acids. V lost 1 base and J 2 bases, leaving 16 bases between the germline ends. This CDR3 is CASSVSGVDGPGNTIYF. The CDR3 bases are TGTGCCAGCAGCGTATCCGGCGTCGACGGCCCTGGAAACACCATATATTTT.

This clone appeared a single time. The chain carries TRBV5-1 and TRBJ1-4; D might be TRBD1 (5 bases). The CDR3 is 14 residues long. The V end was cut by 3 bases, the J end by 7 bases, with 13 bases between. Looked up from germline, CDR1 is SGHRS and CDR2 is YFSETQ. DNA for the CDR3: TGCGCCAGCAGCTATCAGGGAGGCGGTGAAAAACTGTTTTTT. This sequence encodes CASSYQGGGEKLFF. Drawing the rest from reference TRBV5-1 and TRBJ1-4, the complete variable domain is KAGVTQTPRYLIKTRGQQVTLSCSPISGHRSVSWYQQTPGQGLQFLFEYFSETQRNKGNFPGRFSGRQFSNSRSEMNVSTLELGDSALYLCASSYQGGGEKLFFGSGTQLSVL.

CDR3 region: CASSHSLLRGAPEAFF. CDR3 coding DNA: TGCGCCAGCAGCCACTCCCTGCTTCGGGGCGCTCCCGAAGCTTTCTTT. The chain recombines TRBV4-1 with TRBJ1-1, with a weak D call TRBD1 (5 bases). This CDR3 spans 16 amino acids. Germline values: CDR1 MGHRA, CDR2 YSYEKL. Deletions cut 3 bases from V and 8 bases from J, with 22 bases between.